The 30 T cell receptor beta chains below were found in one sample sequenced in a study of shared clonotypes between healthy human individuals. Some clones are missing from TCRdb's copy, which holds only in-frame ones; the method was immunoSEQ multiplex PCR. Of 300,000 or so clones listed, less than 85% are singletons. Sequencing was done on a sample of memory CD4+ T cells sorted from blood. Subset here: CD45RA-negative fraction. These receptors originate from a man under 40 in good health.

This chain connects TRBV7-8 to TRBJ1-5; D is perhaps TRBD1 (5 bases). Looked up from germline, CDR1 is SGHVS and CDR2 is FQNEAQ. The CDR3 has 16 residues. The V end lost 9 bases, the J end lost 6 bases, and 24 bases lay between the germline ends. The CDR3 DNA sequence: TGTGCCAGGGTGACTCCAAATGGGGGTGAAGGTCAGCCCCAGCATTTT. The encoded protein is CARVTPNGGEGQPQHF.

The chain joins TRBV11-2 to TRBJ1-2, with D perhaps matching TRBD1 (6 bases). The germline V gene encodes CDR1 SGHAT and CDR2 FQNNGV. V dropped 1 base and J dropped 7 bases, with 13 bases sitting between them. This CDR3 contains 14 residues. This CDR3 reads CASSLGVGGGGYTF. Written as DNA, the CDR3 is TGTGCCAGCAGCTTAGGAGTTGGAGGGGGTGGCTACACCTTC.

The chain carries TRBV6-1 and TRBJ1-5; tentative D call: TRBD1 (5 bases). This CDR3 spans 13 amino acids. The ends were cut back, 6 bases at V and 5 bases at J, with 11 bases in the middle. Per the germline V gene, CDR1 is MNHNS and CDR2 is SASEGT. CDR3 amino acids: CASSDTGDQPQHF. The CDR3 DNA reads TGTGCCAGCAGCGACACGGGGGATCAGCCCCAGCATTTT.

The chain is built from TRBV15 and TRBJ2-4; TRBD1 aligns across 7 bases. From germline, CDR1 is LNHNV and CDR2 YYDKDF (reference sequence). The CDR3 has 15 amino acids. Losses at the gene ends were 9 bases for V and 7 bases for J; bases not matched to a gene: 15. CDR3 nucleotide sequence: TGTGCCACTACGGAAGGACAGGCGGCACGGAACATTCAGTACTTC. Its translation: CATTEGQAARNIQYF. Filled out from reference TRBV15 and TRBJ2-4, the complete variable domain reads DAMVIQNPRYQVTQFGKPVTLSCSQTLNHNVMYWYQQKSSQAPKLLFHYYDKDFNNEADTPDNFQSRRPNTSFCFLDIRSPGLGDTAMYLCATTEGQAARNIQYFGAGTRLSVL.

V is TRBV2 and J is TRBJ2-5, with no clear D. V lost 6 bases and J 2 bases, leaving 16 bases between the germline ends. Germline assignment: CDR1 SNHLY and CDR2 FYNNEI. The CDR3 is 15 residues long. CDR3 sequence (DNA): TGTGCCAGCAGACCTAATGGACGGAAACAAGAGACCCAGTACTTC. Protein: CASRPNGRKQETQYF.

This clone appeared once. V is TRBV5-6 and J is TRBJ1-2, with D unclear. The CDR3 spans 12 residues. CDR1 and CDR2 from the germline V gene are SGHDT and YYEEEE. Trimming took 4 bases from V and 10 from J, leaving 14 bases between them. CDR3 nucleotide sequence: TGTGCCAGCAGCCTACGCGACACCCACTACACCTTC. It yields the protein CASSLRDTHYTF.

The gene calls are TRBV6-1 and TRBJ2-1, with 9 nucleotides matching TRBD2. This CDR3 contains 14 residues. CDR1 MNHNS and CDR2 SASEGT come from the germline V gene. Unmatched junction bases numbered 5, after V lost 0 bases and J lost 11 bases. The DNA for the CDR3 is TGTGCCAGCAGTGAAGCGGCGGGGGGGAATAAGCAGTTCTTC. Translated, it gives CASSEAAGGNKQFF.

The chain employs TRBV6-5 and TRBJ2-7; D call uncertain. The CDR3 contains 15 residues. Per the germline V gene, CDR1 is MNHEY and CDR2 is SVGAGI. V was clipped by 0 bases and J by 0 bases, with 9 bases between them. The CDR3: CASSYSQSISYEQYF. The DNA of the CDR3 is TGTGCCAGCAGTTACTCCCAGTCCATCTCCTACGAGCAGTACTTC.

J is TRBJ1-1 and V is TRBV4-1; D is unclear. Germline CDR1 is MGHRA and CDR2 is YSYEKL. CDR3 length: 14 residues. V was trimmed by 0 bases and J by 11 bases, leaving 16 bases between them. The CDR3 sequence is CASSQDIGRRGAFF. The CDR3 region has the DNA TGCGCCAGCAGCCAAGATATTGGCCGAAGAGGGGCTTTCTTT.

The chain recombines TRBV11-2 with TRBJ2-5, with D tentatively TRBD2 (7 bases). Germline loops: CDR1 SGHAT, CDR2 FQNNGV. The CDR3 has 16 residues. The germline V and J ends were trimmed by 5 bases and 8 bases, with 24 bases remaining between them. CDR3 loop: CASSGGASGTKRTQYF. CDR3 DNA sequence: TGTGCCAGCAGCGGGGGGGCTAGCGGAACCAAGAGAACCCAGTACTTC.

The chain joins TRBV5-1 to TRBJ1-2; D gene unclear. The V end lost 0 bases, the J end lost 3 bases, and 9 bases lay between the germline ends. The V gene's germline CDR1 is SGHRS and CDR2 YFSETQ. This CDR3 comprises 14 residues. The CDR3 reads CASSLAGEHYGYTF. The CDR3 nucleotides read TGCGCCAGCAGCTTGGCCGGGGAACACTATGGCTACACCTTC.

The chain joins TRBV10-1 to TRBJ2-3; TRBD1 or TRBD2 may be the D gene (5 bases each). CDR1 is WNHNN, CDR2 SYGVQD, per germline (reference sequence). The CDR3 contains 16 residues. Trimming took off 4 bases at V and 2 bases at J, with 16 bases between the two ends. The CDR3 sequence is CASSGLVEGPTDTQYF. The CDR3 DNA reads as TGCGCCAGCAGTGGACTTGTCGAGGGACCCACAGATACGCAGTATTTT.

This clone was seen more than once but under ten times. The chain carries TRBV28 and TRBJ2-3; TRBD2 aligns across 9 bases. Germline V CDR1 and CDR2: MDHEN, SYDVKM. CDR3 length: 17 residues. V dropped 2 bases and J dropped 4; count of bases not matched to a gene: 10. As DNA, the CDR3 is TGTGCCAGCAGTTTACGACTGATGGGACTAGCTTCAGATACGCAGTATTTT. This sequence encodes CASSLRLMGLASDTQYF.

This clone turned up a few times. This sequence joins TRBV19 and TRBJ2-1; D possibly corresponds to TRBD1 (5 bases). V was trimmed by 3 bases and J by 8 bases, leaving 20 bases between them. The germline CDR1 and CDR2 sequences are LNHDA and SQIVND (reference sequence). This CDR3 comprises 16 residues. Here the CDR3 DNA reads TGTGCCAGTAGTATCTATCCCGGTACAGGACAACATGAGCAGTTCTTC. Translation gives CASSIYPGTGQHEQFF. Full variable domain (rest looked up from reference TRBV19 and TRBJ2-1): DGGITQSPKYLFRKEGQNVTLSCEQNLNHDAMYWYRQDPGQGLRLIYYSQIVNDFQKGDIAEGYSVSREKKESFPLTVTSAQKNPTAFYLCASSIYPGTGQHEQFFGPGTRLTVL.

The chain is built from TRBV9 and TRBJ2-3; D possibly corresponds to TRBD1 (6 bases). V was trimmed by 0 bases and J by 5 bases, leaving 16 bases between them. The germline V gene encodes CDR1 SGDLS and CDR2 YYNGEE. This CDR3 comprises 16 residues. CDR3 sequence: CASSVEERGIEDTQYF. CDR3 bases: TGTGCCAGCAGCGTAGAAGAGAGGGGGATAGAAGATACGCAGTATTTT.

The V and J genes are TRBV11-2 and TRBJ2-7, with a weak D call TRBD2 (6 bases). This CDR3 comprises 16 residues. The germline V gene encodes CDR1 SGHAT and CDR2 FQNNGV. V lost 5 bases and J 0 bases, leaving 17 bases between the germline ends. The CDR3 coding sequence is TGTGCCAGCAGCCCTAGGGCGCGGGGTGGCTCCTACGAGCAGTACTTC. Protein: CASSPRARGGSYEQYF.

CDR3 sequence reads: CASSGQRSYNEQFF. The CDR3 DNA sequence: TGTGCCAGCAGTGGACAGCGCTCCTACAATGAGCAGTTCTTC. J is TRBJ2-1 and V is TRBV6-1; weak D call: TRBD1 (5 bases). Per germline, CDR1 MNHNS and CDR2 SASEGT. Trimming cost V 4 bases and J 0 bases, with 7 bases left between them. The CDR3 is 14 residues long.

This clone was counted ten times or more. The junction departs from the called germline gene at one end, perhaps through a read error. V gene TRBV19 combines with J gene TRBJ2-3, with a possible D match to TRBD2 (6 bases). Looked up from germline, CDR1 is LNHDA and CDR2 is SQIVND (reference sequence). The CDR3 has 14 residues. Here the CDR3 DNA reads TGTGCCAGTAGCATAGCGGACAATCTAAGAACGCAGTATTTT. This sequence encodes CASSIADNLRTQYF.

This clone was seen a few times. The CDR3 loop is CASSPRLVAWNEQFF. CDR3 bases: TGTGCCAGCAGCCCGAGACTAGTTGCCTGGAATGAGCAGTTCTTC. The chain recombines TRBV5-8 with TRBJ2-1; maybe TRBD2 (6 bases). The CDR3 consists of 15 residues. V was clipped by 4 bases and J by 7 bases, with 18 bases between them. Germline values: CDR1 SGHTS, CDR2 YDEGEE.

This chain uses TRBV5-6 with TRBJ1-4; 9 nucleotides agree with TRBD1. Germline loops: CDR1 SGHDT, CDR2 YYEEEE. V was pared by 2 bases and J by 0 bases, with 8 bases of the junction left unmatched. The CDR3 sequence is 18 residues long. The CDR3 is CASSFEQGAGATNEKLFF. CDR3 DNA sequence: TGTGCCAGCAGCTTCGAACAGGGGGCCGGGGCAACTAATGAAAAACTGTTTTTT.

The V call is TRBV5-1, the J call TRBJ2-7; 11 nucleotides agree with TRBD2. Germline-derived CDR1 and CDR2 are SGHRS and YFSETQ. The CDR3 has 14 residues. Trimming at V came to 1 base and at J to 6 bases, leaving 3 bases not matched to a gene. The CDR3 DNA is TGCGCCAGCAGCTTGACTAGCGGGAGCATCGAGCAGTACTTC. Its protein product is CASSLTSGSIEQYF.

This chain uses TRBV18 with TRBJ2-1; 9 nucleotides align to TRBD2. The J segment lost 0 bases and the V segment lost 3 bases, leaving 6 bases of the junction unmatched. The CDR3 length is 17 residues. Germline values: CDR1 KGHSH, CDR2 LQKENI. The CDR3 is CASSPPTSGSSYNEQFF. The CDR3 nucleotides are TGTGCCAGCTCACCTCCGACTAGCGGAAGCTCCTACAATGAGCAGTTCTTC.

This clone was seen more than once but under ten times. This rearrangement joins TRBV28 to TRBJ2-1, with D unresolved. V lost 10 bases and J lost 2, with 12 bases in between. Germline CDR1 reads MDHEN; CDR2 reads SYDVKM. The CDR3 runs 13 residues. As DNA, the CDR3 is TGTGCCACCCTCACCGCCGCCTACAATGAGCAGTTCTTC. It translates to CATLTAAYNEQFF.

The rearrangement uses TRBV7-2 and TRBJ2-3; a weak D match, TRBD2 (6 bases). V lost 2 bases to trimming and J lost 4 bases, with 13 bases between them. Germline V CDR1 and CDR2: SGHTA, FQGNSA. The CDR3 sequence is 15 residues long. CDR3: CASSLWRAGPDTQYF. In nucleotides, the CDR3 is TGTGCCAGCAGCTTATGGAGGGCCGGGCCAGATACGCAGTATTTT.

Only one count was recorded for this clone. This chain joins TRBV9 and TRBJ2-3; 16 nucleotides match TRBD2. The CDR3 is 18 amino acids. Germline trimming cut 5 bases from V and 2 bases from J; bases unmatched to any gene: 8. Germline-derived CDR1 and CDR2 are SGDLS and YYNGEE. The CDR3 loop is CASSLGGLAGGTTDTQYF. CDR3 DNA: TGTGCCAGCAGTCTAGGGGGACTAGCGGGAGGGACCACAGATACGCAGTATTTT.

The sample holds one count of this clone. CDR3 DNA sequence: TGTGCCAGCAGTGTCACAATTGGGACAGGGGCTGGGTTAGCAGATACGCAGTATTTT. Its protein is CASSVTIGTGAGLADTQYF. V and J are TRBV6-1 and TRBJ2-3; 10 bases agree with TRBD1. The CDR3 is made up of 19 amino acids. CDR1 MNHNS and CDR2 SASEGT come from the germline V gene. J was trimmed by 4 bases and V by 4 bases; bases with no gene match: 17.

V usage is TRBV6-5 and J usage is TRBJ1-1; D remains unclear. Germline V gives CDR1 MNHEY, CDR2 SVGAGI. The CDR3 totals 14 residues. The ends were cut back, 4 bases at V and 5 bases at J, with 14 bases in the middle. CDR3 DNA: TGTGCCAGCAGTTCCACACTCGGCCGGACTGAAGCTTTCTTT. Protein sequence: CASSSTLGRTEAFF.

A few counts support this clone. The gene calls are TRBV6-1 and TRBJ1-2, with a weak D call TRBD1 (5 bases). The CDR3 has 14 amino acids. Trimming took 2 bases from V and 8 from J, leaving 15 bases between them. The germline CDR1 and CDR2 sequences are MNHNS and SASEGT. CDR3 loop: CASSESLGVGGYTF. The DNA for the CDR3 is TGTGCCAGCAGTGAAAGCCTAGGGGTAGGGGGCTACACCTTC.

The V call is TRBV4-3, the J call TRBJ2-3; TRBD2 matches at 10 bases. CDR1 and CDR2 from the germline V gene are LGHNA and YSLEER. The length of the CDR3 is 16 residues. With 1 base clipped from V and 6 bases from J, the junction kept 7 bases outside the gene matches. Written as DNA, the CDR3 is TGCGCCAGCAGCCAAGCGCCAGCGGGAGGGCCGGATACGCAGTATTTT. Translation: CASSQAPAGGPDTQYF.

V and J are TRBV14 and TRBJ2-7; weak D call: TRBD1 (6 bases). The germline V gene encodes CDR1 SGHDN and CDR2 FVKESK. The CDR3 extends over 14 amino acids. The ends were cut back, 1 base at V and 4 bases at J, with 11 bases in the middle. The CDR3 sequence: CASSQAGAGYEQYF. CDR3 coding DNA: TGTGCCAGCAGCCAAGCAGGGGCCGGATACGAGCAGTACTTC. The full variable domain, in which reference TRBV14 and TRBJ2-7 provide the parts outside the CDR3, is EAGVTQFPSHSVIEKGQTVTLRCDPISGHDNLYWYRRVMGKEIKFLLHFVKESKQDESGMPNNRFLAERTGGTYSTLKVQPAELEDSGVYFCASSQAGAGYEQYFGPGTRLTVT.